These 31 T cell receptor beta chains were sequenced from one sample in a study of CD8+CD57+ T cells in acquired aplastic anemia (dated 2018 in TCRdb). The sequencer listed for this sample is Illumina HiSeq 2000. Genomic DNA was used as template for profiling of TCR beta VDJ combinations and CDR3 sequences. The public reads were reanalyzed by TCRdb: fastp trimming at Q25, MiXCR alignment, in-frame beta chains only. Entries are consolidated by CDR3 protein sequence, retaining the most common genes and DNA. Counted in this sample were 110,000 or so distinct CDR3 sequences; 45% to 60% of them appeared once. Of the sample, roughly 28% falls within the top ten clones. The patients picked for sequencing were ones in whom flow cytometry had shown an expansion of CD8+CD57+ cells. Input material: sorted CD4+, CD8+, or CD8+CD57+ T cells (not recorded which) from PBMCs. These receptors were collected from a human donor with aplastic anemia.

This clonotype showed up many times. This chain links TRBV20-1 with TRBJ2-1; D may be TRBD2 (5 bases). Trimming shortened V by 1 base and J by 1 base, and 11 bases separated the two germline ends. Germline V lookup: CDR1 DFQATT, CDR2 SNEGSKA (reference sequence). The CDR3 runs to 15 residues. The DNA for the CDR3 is TGCAGTGCTAGAGCAGCGGAGCTATCCTACAATGAGCAGTTCTTC. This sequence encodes CSARAAELSYNEQFF.

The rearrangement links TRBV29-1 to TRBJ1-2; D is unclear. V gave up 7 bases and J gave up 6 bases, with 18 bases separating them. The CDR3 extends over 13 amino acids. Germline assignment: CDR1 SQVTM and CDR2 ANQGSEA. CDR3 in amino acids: CSALSSGTHGYTF. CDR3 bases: TGCAGCGCCCTATCAAGCGGCACCCATGGCTACACCTTC.

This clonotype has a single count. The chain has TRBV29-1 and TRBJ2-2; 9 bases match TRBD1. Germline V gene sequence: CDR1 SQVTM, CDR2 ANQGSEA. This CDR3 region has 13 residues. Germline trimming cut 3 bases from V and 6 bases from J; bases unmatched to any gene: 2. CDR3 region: CSVEGQGPGELFF. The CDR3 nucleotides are TGCAGCGTTGAGGGACAGGGCCCCGGGGAGCTGTTTTTT.

The CDR3 here is CASSAQMGDTQYF. CDR3 DNA sequence: TGCGCCAGCAGCGCCCAAATGGGAGATACGCAGTATTTT. J is TRBJ2-3 and V is TRBV5-1; D not resolved. V shed 4 bases and J shed 5 bases, with 11 bases lying between them. CDR3 length equals 13 residues. Germline V gene sequence: CDR1 SGHRS, CDR2 YFSETQ.

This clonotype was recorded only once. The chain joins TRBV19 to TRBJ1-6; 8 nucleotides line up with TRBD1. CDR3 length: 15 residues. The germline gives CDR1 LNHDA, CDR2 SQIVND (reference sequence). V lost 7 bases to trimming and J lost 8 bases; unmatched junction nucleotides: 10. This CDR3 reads CASTISGQGHSPLHF. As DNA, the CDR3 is TGTGCCAGTACCATATCCGGACAGGGACATTCACCCCTCCACTTT. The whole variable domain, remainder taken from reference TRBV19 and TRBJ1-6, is DGGITQSPKYLFRKEGQNVTLSCEQNLNHDAMYWYRQDPGQGLRLIYYSQIVNDFQKGDIAEGYSVSREKKESFPLTVTSAQKNPTAFYLCASTISGQGHSPLHFGNGTRLTVT.

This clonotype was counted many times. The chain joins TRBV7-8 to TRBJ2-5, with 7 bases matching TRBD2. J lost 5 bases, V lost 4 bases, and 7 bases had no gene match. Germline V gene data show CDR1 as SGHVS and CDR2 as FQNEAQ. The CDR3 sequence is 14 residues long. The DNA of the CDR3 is TGTGCCAGCAGCTCCCTCGGGGGGAGGGAGACCCAGTACTTC. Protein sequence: CASSSLGGRETQYF.

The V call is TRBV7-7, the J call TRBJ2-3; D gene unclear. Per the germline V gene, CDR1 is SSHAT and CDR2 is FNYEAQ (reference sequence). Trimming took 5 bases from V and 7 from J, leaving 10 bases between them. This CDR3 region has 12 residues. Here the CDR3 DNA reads TGTGCCAGCAGCCCCGAAGGTCATACGCAGTATTTT. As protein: CASSPEGHTQYF. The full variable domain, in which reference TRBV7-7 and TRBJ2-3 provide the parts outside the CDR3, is GAGVSQSPRYKVTKRGQDVTLRCDPISSHATLYWYQQALGQGPEFLTYFNYEAQPDKSGLPSDRFSAERPEGSISTLTIQRTEQRDSAMYRCASSPEGHTQYFGPGTRLTVL.

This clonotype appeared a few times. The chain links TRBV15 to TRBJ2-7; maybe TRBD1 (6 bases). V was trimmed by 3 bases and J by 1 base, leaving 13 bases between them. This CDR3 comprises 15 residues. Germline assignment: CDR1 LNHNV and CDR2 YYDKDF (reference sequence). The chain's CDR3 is CATSSGQGISYEQYF. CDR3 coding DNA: TGTGCCACCAGCAGTGGGCAGGGGATATCCTACGAGCAGTACTTC.

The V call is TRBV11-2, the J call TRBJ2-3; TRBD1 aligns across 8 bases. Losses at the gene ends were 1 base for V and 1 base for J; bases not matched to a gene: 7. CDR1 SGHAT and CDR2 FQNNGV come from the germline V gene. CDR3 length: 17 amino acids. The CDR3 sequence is CASSLGTGMGGTDTQYF. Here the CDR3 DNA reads TGTGCCAGCAGCTTAGGGACAGGGATGGGTGGCACAGATACGCAGTATTTT.

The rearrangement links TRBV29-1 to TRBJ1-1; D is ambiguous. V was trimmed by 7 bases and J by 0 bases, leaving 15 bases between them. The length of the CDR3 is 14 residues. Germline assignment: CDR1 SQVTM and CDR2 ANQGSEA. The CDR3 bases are TGCAGCGCTGGGTTAGGGCCCTTGAACACTGAAGCTTTCTTT. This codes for CSAGLGPLNTEAFF.

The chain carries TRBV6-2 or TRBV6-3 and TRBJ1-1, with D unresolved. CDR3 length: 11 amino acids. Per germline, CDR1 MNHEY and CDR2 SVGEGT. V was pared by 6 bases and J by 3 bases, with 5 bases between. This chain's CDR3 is CASSRYTEAFF. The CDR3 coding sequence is TGTGCCAGCAGCCGGTACACTGAAGCTTTCTTT.

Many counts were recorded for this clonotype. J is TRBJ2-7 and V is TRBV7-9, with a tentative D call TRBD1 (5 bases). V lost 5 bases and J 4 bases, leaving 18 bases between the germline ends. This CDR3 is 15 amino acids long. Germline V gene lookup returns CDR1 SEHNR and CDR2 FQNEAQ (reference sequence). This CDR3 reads CASSNTGLGGYEQYF. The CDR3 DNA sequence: TGTGCCAGCAGCAACACAGGTTTGGGTGGGTACGAGCAGTACTTC. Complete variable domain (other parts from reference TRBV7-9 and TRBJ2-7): DTGVSQNPRHKITKRGQNVTFRCDPISEHNRLYWYRQTLGQGPEFLTYFQNEAQLEKSRLLSDRFSAERPKGSFSTLEIQRTEQGDSAMYLCASSNTGLGGYEQYFGPGTRLTVT.

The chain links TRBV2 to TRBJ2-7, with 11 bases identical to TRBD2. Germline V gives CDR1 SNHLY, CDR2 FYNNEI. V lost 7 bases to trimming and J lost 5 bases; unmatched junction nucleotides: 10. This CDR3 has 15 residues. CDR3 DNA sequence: TGTGCCAGCACTGAGCAGACTAGCGGGATGGACGAGCAGTACTTC. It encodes CASTEQTSGMDEQYF.

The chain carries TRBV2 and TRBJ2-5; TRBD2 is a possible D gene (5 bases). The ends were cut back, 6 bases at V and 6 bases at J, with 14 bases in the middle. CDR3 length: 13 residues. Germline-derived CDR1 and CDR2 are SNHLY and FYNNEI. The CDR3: CASRSTGMQTQYF. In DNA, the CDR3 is TGTGCCAGCAGGTCCACCGGGATGCAGACCCAGTACTTC.

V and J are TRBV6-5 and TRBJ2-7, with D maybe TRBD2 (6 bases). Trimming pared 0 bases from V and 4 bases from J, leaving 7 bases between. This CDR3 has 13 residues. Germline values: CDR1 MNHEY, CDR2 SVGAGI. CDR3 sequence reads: CASSYSRGYEQYF. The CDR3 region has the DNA TGTGCCAGCAGTTACTCTCGGGGGTACGAGCAGTACTTC.

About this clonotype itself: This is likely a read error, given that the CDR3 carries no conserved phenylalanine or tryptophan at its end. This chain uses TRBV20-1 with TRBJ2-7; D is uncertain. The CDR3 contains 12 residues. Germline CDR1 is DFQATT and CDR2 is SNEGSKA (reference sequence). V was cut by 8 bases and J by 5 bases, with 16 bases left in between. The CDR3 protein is CSKWGSRDEQYL. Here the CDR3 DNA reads TGCAGTAAATGGGGTAGCAGAGACGAGCAGTACCTC.

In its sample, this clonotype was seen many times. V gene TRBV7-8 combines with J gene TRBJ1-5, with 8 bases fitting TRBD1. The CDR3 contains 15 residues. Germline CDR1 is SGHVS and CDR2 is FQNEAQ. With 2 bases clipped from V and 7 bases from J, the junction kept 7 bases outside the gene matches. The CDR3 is CASSLKDRVEQPQHF. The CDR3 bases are TGTGCCAGCAGCTTAAAGGACAGGGTCGAGCAGCCCCAGCATTTT.

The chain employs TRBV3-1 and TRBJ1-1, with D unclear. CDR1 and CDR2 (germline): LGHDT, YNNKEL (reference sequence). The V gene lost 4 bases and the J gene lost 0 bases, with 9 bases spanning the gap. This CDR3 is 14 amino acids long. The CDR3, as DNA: TGTGCCAGCAGCCTGGCCGAATTGAACACTGAAGCTTTCTTT. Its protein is CASSLAELNTEAFF.

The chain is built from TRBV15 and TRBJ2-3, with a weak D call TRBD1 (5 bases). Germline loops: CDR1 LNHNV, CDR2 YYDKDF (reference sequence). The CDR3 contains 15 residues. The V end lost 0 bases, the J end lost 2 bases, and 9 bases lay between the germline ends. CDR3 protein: CATSRDRGFTDTQYF. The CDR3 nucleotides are TGTGCCACCAGCAGAGATAGGGGCTTCACAGATACGCAGTATTTT.

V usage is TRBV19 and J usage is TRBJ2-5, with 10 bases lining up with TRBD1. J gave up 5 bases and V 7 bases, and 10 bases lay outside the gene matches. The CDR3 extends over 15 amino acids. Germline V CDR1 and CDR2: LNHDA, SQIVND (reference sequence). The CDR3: CASTTGQGSAETQYF. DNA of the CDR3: TGTGCCAGTACCACGGGACAGGGGTCGGCGGAGACCCAGTACTTC.

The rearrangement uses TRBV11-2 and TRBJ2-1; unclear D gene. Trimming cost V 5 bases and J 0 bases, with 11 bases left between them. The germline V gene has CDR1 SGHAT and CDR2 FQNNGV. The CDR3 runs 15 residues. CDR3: CASSVGVSSYNEQFF. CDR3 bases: TGTGCCAGCAGCGTAGGAGTTAGCTCCTACAATGAGCAGTTCTTC. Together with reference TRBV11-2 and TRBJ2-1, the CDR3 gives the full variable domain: EAGVAQSPRYKIIEKRQSVAFWCNPISGHATLYWYQQILGQGPKLLIQFQNNGVVDDSQLPKDRFSAERLKGVDSTLKIQPAKLEDSAVYLCASSVGVSSYNEQFFGPGTRLTVL.

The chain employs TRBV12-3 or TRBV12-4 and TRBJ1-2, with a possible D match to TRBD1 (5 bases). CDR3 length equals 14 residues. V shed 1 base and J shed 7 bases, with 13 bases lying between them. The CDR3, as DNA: TGTGCCAGCAGTTTAGTCGGCAGGGTGGGTGGCTACACCTTC. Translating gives CASSLVGRVGGYTF.

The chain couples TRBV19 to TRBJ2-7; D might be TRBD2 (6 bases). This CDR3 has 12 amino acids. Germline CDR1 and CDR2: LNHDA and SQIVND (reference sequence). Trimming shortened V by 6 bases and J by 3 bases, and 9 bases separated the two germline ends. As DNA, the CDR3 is TGTGCCAGTAGCATGGGGGGCTACGAGCAGTACTTC. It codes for CASSMGGYEQYF.

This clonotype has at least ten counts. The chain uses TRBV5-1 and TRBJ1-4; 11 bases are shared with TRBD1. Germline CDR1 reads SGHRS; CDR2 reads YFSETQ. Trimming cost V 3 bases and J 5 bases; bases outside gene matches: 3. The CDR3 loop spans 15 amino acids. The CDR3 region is CASSSGTGGNEKLFF. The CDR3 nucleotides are TGCGCCAGCAGCTCCGGGACAGGGGGAAATGAAAAACTGTTTTTT.

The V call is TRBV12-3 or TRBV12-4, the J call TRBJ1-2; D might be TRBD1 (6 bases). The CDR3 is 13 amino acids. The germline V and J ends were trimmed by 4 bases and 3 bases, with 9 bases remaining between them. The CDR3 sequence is CASSSGQYYGYTF. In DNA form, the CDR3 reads TGTGCCAGCAGTTCAGGACAGTACTATGGCTACACCTTC.

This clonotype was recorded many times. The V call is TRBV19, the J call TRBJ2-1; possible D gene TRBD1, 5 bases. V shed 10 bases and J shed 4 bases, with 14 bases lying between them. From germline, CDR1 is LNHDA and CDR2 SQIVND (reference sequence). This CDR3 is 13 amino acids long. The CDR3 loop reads CATQRDRYNEQFF. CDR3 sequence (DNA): TGTGCCACCCAGCGAGACAGATACAATGAGCAGTTCTTC. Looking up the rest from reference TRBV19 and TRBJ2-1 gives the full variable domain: DGGITQSPKYLFRKEGQNVTLSCEQNLNHDAMYWYRQDPGQGLRLIYYSQIVNDFQKGDIAEGYSVSREKKESFPLTVTSAQKNPTAFYLCATQRDRYNEQFFGPGTRLTVL.

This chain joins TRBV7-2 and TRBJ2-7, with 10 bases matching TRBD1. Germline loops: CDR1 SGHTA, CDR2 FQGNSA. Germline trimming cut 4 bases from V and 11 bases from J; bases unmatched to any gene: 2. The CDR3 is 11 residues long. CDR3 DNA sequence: TGTGCCAGCAGCTCAGGACAGGGGGAGTACTTC. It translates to CASSSGQGEYF.

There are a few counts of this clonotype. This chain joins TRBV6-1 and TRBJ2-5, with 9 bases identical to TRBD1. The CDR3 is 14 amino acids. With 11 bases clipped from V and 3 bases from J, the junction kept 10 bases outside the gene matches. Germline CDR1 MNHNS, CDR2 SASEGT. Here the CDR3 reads CAWGTGIFEETQYF. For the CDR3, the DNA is TGTGCCTGGGGGACAGGGATTTTTGAAGAGACCCAGTACTTC.

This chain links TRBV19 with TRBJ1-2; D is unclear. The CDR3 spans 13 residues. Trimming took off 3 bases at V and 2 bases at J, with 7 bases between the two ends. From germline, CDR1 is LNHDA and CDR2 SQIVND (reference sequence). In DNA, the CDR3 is TGTGCCAGTAGTATTAGGGCCAACTATGGCTACACCTTC. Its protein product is CASSIRANYGYTF.

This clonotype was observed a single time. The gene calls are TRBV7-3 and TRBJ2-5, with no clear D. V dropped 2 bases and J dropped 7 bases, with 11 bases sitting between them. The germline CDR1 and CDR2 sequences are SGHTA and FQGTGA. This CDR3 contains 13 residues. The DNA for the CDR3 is TGTGCCAGCAGCTTACTGGCGTTCGGGACCCAGTACTTC. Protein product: CASSLLAFGTQYF.

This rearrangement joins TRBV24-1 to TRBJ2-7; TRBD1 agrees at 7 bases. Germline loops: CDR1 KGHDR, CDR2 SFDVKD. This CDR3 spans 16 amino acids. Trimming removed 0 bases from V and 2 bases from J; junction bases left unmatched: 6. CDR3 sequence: CATSDLHRDSTYEQYF. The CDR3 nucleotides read TGTGCCACCAGTGATTTGCACCGGGACAGCACCTACGAGCAGTACTTC.